The TCR beta chain described here comes from a study of blood T cell repertoires in COVID-19. Study-level information: Sources were T cells, B-cell-depleted T cells, or PBMCs; the material itself was cDNA or gDNA.

TCRdb keeps only in-frame clones here, not all; method: immunoSEQ multiplex PCR. The sample includes 50,000 to 55,000 clones, more than 75% of them seen just once. The germline gives CDR1 DFQATT, CDR2 SNEGSKA (reference sequence). The CDR3 extends over 14 amino acids. V gave up 6 bases and J gave up 1 base; unmatched junction bases: 6. This clone has a single count. Sequencing was done on a sample of peripheral blood. The chain combines TRBV20-1 with TRBJ2-1; 7 bases align to TRBD2. The sequence was collected from an elderly woman with acute or convalescent COVID-19. The CDR3 coding sequence is TGCAGTGCCAGTAGCGGGTTATCCTACAATGAGCAGTTCTTC. This encodes CSASSGLSYNEQFF.